Listed here are 23 T cell receptor beta chains from one sample, sequenced in a study of blood T cell repertoires in COVID-19. Some clones are missing from TCRdb's copy, which holds only in-frame ones; the method was immunoSEQ multiplex PCR. This table has 100,000 to 150,000 clones, 70% to 90% appearing once. Material for sequencing was peripheral blood. The receptors were gathered from a human donor in a cohort sampled during active COVID-19.

This sequence joins TRBV6-1 and TRBJ1-5, with TRBD1 identical over 8 bases. This CDR3 comprises 16 residues. Losses at the gene ends were 3 bases for V and 2 bases for J; bases not matched to a gene: 6. Germline V gene data show CDR1 as MNHNS and CDR2 as SASEGT. The CDR3 here is CASSEGSQGGNQPQHF. As DNA, the CDR3 is TGTGCCAGCAGTGAGGGGTCACAGGGGGGCAATCAGCCCCAGCATTTT.

This rearrangement joins TRBV9 to TRBJ2-1, with 10 bases fitting TRBD2. CDR1 is SGDLS, CDR2 YYNGEE, per germline. This CDR3 has 15 residues. The junction had 7 bases not matched to a gene; V was cut back by 4 bases and J by 6 bases. The DNA of the CDR3 is TGTGCCAGCAGCCCCAGCGGGAGGGCCGGCAATGAGCAGTTCTTC. Residues: CASSPSGRAGNEQFF.

This chain uses TRBV4-1 with TRBJ2-7, with D unresolved. The CDR3 contains 13 residues. CDR1 and CDR2 (germline): MGHRA, YSYEKL. V dropped 0 bases and J dropped 3 bases, with 6 bases sitting between them. This CDR3 reads CASSQDLGYEQYF. The CDR3, as DNA: TGCGCCAGCAGCCAAGATCTAGGCTACGAGCAGTACTTC.

A single count supports this clone. This chain links TRBV2 with TRBJ2-5; perhaps TRBD2 as D (5 bases). CDR3 length: 13 residues. Germline CDR1 reads SNHLY; CDR2 reads FYNNEI. Trimming shortened V by 8 bases and J by 6 bases, and 16 bases separated the two germline ends. The CDR3 bases are TGTGCCAGCGTCCCGGAGAGGGCGCAGACCCAGTACTTC. Amino acid sequence: CASVPERAQTQYF.

The chain has TRBV6-6 and TRBJ1-4, with D possibly TRBD1 on 5 matching bases. This CDR3 has 13 amino acids. V lost 6 bases to trimming and J lost 7 bases, with 12 bases between them. The germline V gene has CDR1 MNHNY and CDR2 SVGAGI (reference sequence). The CDR3 coding sequence is TGTGCCAGCAGCGGCGGGGGGGTTGAAAAACTGTTTTTT. This codes for CASSGGGVEKLFF.

This sequence joins TRBV3-1 (or the pseudogene TRBV3-2) and TRBJ2-1; 8 nucleotides align to TRBD1. This CDR3 comprises 13 residues. Germline CDR1 LGHDT, CDR2 YNNKEL (reference sequence). V gave up 1 base and J gave up 8 bases; unmatched junction bases: 1. CDR3 DNA sequence: TGTGCCAGCAGCCAAGGACAGGGGTATGAGCAGTTCTTC. Translated: CASSQGQGYEQFF.

The chain has TRBV10-2 and TRBJ2-5; 10 bases agree with TRBD2. This CDR3 has 17 amino acids. In germline, CDR1 is WSHSY, CDR2 SAAADI. V shed 3 bases and J 2 bases; nucleotides not matched to a gene: 9. The CDR3 sequence is CASSDPTGTSAQETQYF. The CDR3 bases are TGCGCCAGCAGTGACCCGACTGGGACTAGCGCACAAGAGACCCAGTACTTC.

This clone was counted a single time. The chain carries TRBV19 and TRBJ1-4, with D uncertain. V dropped 4 bases and J dropped 0 bases, with 12 bases sitting between them. Per germline, CDR1 LNHDA and CDR2 SQIVND (reference sequence). The CDR3 loop spans 16 amino acids. CDR3 amino acids: CASSTLMSATNEKLFF. The CDR3 nucleotides are TGTGCCAGTAGTACCCTGATGAGTGCAACTAATGAAAAACTGTTTTTT.

This clone was picked up a small number of times. The chain uses TRBV7-9 and TRBJ1-3; D not certain. The CDR3 has 16 amino acids. Trimming removed 5 bases from V and 0 bases from J, with 14 bases in between. Germline V gene lookup returns CDR1 SEHNR and CDR2 FQNEAQ (reference sequence). The DNA of the CDR3 is TGTGCCAGCAGCCATTTGGACTCGTTCTCTGGAAACACCATATATTTT. This sequence encodes CASSHLDSFSGNTIYF.

This clone was observed once. This chain connects TRBV11-2 to TRBJ2-1; TRBD1 aligns across 10 bases. The CDR3 has 17 amino acids. Germline lookup yields CDR1 SGHAT and CDR2 FQNNGV. V gave up 1 base and J gave up 0 bases; unmatched junction bases: 3. DNA for the CDR3: TGTGCCAGCAGCTTAGGGGACAGGGGAGGCTCCTACAATGAGCAGTTCTTC. The encoded protein is CASSLGDRGGSYNEQFF.

The chain combines TRBV2 with TRBJ1-2; the D gene is possibly TRBD1 (6 bases). There are 16 residues in the CDR3. Trimming stripped 7 bases from V and 5 bases from J, with 23 bases between. The V gene's germline CDR1 is SNHLY and CDR2 FYNNEI. CDR3 bases: TGTGCCAGCAACCCGGGGATGGGGGCCCTAGGATATGGCTACACCTTC. This gives the protein CASNPGMGALGYGYTF.

The chain has TRBV12-3 or TRBV12-4 and TRBJ1-2; D call uncertain. This CDR3 is built from 13 residues. Trimming removed 1 base from V and 5 bases from J, with 8 bases in between. CDR3 nucleotide sequence: TGTGCCAGCAGTTTAGGACACCCTTATGGCTACACCTTC. Protein sequence: CASSLGHPYGYTF.

The V call is TRBV6-6, the J call TRBJ1-2; 9 bases match TRBD1. Germline-derived CDR1 and CDR2 are MNHNY and SVGAGI (reference sequence). V was pared by 5 bases and J by 3 bases, with 4 bases of the junction left unmatched. CDR3 length: 14 amino acids. The CDR3 nucleotides read TGTGCCAGCAGTCTCGACAGGGGGTACTATGGCTACACCTTC. Translation: CASSLDRGYYGYTF.

The J gene is TRBJ2-7, the V gene TRBV12-3 or TRBV12-4; the D gene is possibly TRBD1 (6 bases). The germline V and J ends were trimmed by 6 bases and 5 bases, with 11 bases remaining between them. There are 12 residues in the CDR3. DNA for the CDR3: TGTGCCAGCAGCTACCGGGACAACGAGCAGTACTTC. Amino acid sequence: CASSYRDNEQYF.

The chain is built from TRBV18 and TRBJ2-5; 10 bases fit TRBD1. The CDR3 consists of 16 residues. Per germline, CDR1 KGHSH and CDR2 LQKENI. The ends lost 6 bases at V and 5 bases at J; junction bases unmatched: 12. The CDR3 loop reads CASSHTGTGDVETQYF. The CDR3 nucleotides read TGTGCCAGCTCTCACACCGGGACAGGGGACGTCGAGACCCAGTACTTC. Together with reference TRBV18 and TRBJ2-5, the CDR3 gives the full variable domain: NAGVMQNPRHLVRRRGQEARLRCSPMKGHSHVYWYRQLPEEGLKFMVYLQKENIIDESGMPKERFSAEFPKEGPSILRIQQVVRGDSAAYFCASSHTGTGDVETQYFGPGTRLLVL.

This clone was detected once. The chain links TRBV25-1 to TRBJ2-7; TRBD2 might be the D (6 bases). Trimming removed 5 bases at V and 0 bases at J, with 20 bases between. The CDR3 is 17 residues long. Per the germline V gene, CDR1 is MGHDK and CDR2 is SYGVNS. The CDR3 DNA reads TGTGCCAGCAGTCCCGGGTCGGGACTTATTAGCTCCTACGAGCAGTACTTC. This codes for CASSPGSGLISSYEQYF.

This sequence joins TRBV5-6 and TRBJ2-7; D remains ambiguous. Germline V gene data show CDR1 as SGHDT and CDR2 as YYEEEE. This CDR3 spans 14 amino acids. V was trimmed by 0 bases and J by 0 bases, leaving 7 bases between them. CDR3: CASSLAGFSYEQYF. The CDR3 DNA reads as TGTGCCAGCAGCTTGGCAGGATTCTCCTACGAGCAGTACTTC.

The gene calls are TRBV6-5 and TRBJ2-1; 9 bases fit TRBD1. The CDR3 totals 14 residues. The V gene's germline CDR1 is MNHEY and CDR2 SVGAGI. V shed 7 bases, J shed 8 bases, and the junction held 9 bases outside the gene matches. CDR3 loop: CASIATGGGDEQFF. In DNA form, the CDR3 reads TGTGCCAGCATAGCGACAGGGGGAGGGGATGAGCAGTTCTTC.

The chain carries TRBV4-1 and TRBJ2-7, with TRBD1 matching over 9 bases. CDR3 size: 16 residues. The germline V gene encodes CDR1 MGHRA and CDR2 YSYEKL. V gave up 4 bases and J gave up 5 bases; unmatched junction bases: 12. The CDR3 region is CASSRTFRDREDEQYF. DNA of the CDR3: TGCGCCAGCAGCCGCACTTTCCGGGACAGGGAGGACGAGCAGTACTTC.

The J gene is TRBJ2-7, the V gene TRBV6-5; a weak D match, TRBD2 (5 bases). The V gene lost 0 bases and the J gene lost 0 bases, with 12 bases spanning the gap. The length of the CDR3 is 16 residues. CDR1 is MNHEY, CDR2 SVGAGI, per germline. CDR3 nucleotide sequence: TGTGCCAGCAGTTACTCGAGGGTAACGGTCTCCTACGAGCAGTACTTC. It yields the protein CASSYSRVTVSYEQYF.

The chain combines TRBV30 with TRBJ2-7, with TRBD1 identical over 8 bases. Germline V gene sequence: CDR1 GTSNPN, CDR2 SVGIG (reference sequence). V shed 5 bases, J shed 3 bases, and the junction held 9 bases outside the gene matches. The CDR3 consists of 14 residues. The CDR3 sequence is CAWGPGQGLYEQYF. The DNA for the CDR3 is TGTGCCTGGGGCCCTGGACAGGGTCTCTACGAGCAGTACTTC.

The V and J genes are TRBV6-5 and TRBJ2-1, with D maybe TRBD1 (5 bases). The CDR3 totals 15 residues. Trimming removed 6 bases at V and 0 bases at J, with 12 bases between. From germline, CDR1 is MNHEY and CDR2 SVGAGI. The CDR3 coding sequence is TGTGCCAGCAGAGCCGACAGCAGCTCCTACAATGAGCAGTTCTTC. Translation gives CASRADSSSYNEQFF.

The J gene is TRBJ1-5, the V gene TRBV18; no reliable D call. This CDR3 comprises 14 residues. Germline CDR1 is KGHSH and CDR2 is LQKENI. Trimming cost V 5 bases and J 0 bases, with 8 bases left between them. The CDR3 reads CASSSTFSNQPQHF. CDR3 coding DNA: TGTGCCAGCTCATCGACATTTAGCAATCAGCCCCAGCATTTT.